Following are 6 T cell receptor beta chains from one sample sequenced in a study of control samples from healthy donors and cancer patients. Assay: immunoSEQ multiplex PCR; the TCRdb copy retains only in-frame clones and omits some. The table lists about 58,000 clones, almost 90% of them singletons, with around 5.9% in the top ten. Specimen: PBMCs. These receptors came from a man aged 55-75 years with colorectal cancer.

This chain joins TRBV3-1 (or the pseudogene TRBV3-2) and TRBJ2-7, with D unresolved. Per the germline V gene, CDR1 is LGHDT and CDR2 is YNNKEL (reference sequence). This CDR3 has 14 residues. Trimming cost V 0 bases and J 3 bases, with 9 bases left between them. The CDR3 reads CASSQDLLGYEQYF. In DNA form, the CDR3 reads TGTGCCAGCAGCCAAGACCTATTAGGCTACGAGCAGTACTTC.

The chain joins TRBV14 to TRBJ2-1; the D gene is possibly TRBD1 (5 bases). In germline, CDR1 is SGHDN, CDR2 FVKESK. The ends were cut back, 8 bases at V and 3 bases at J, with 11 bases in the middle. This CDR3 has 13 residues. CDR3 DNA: TGTGCCAGCGGGGCCAGCGTCTACAATGAGCAGTTCTTC. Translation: CASGASVYNEQFF.

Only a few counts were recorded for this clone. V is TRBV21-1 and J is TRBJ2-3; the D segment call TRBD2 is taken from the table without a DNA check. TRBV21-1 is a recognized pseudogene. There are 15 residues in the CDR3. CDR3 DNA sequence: TGTGCCAGCAGCAAAGTCCGCGGGGGGTTGGATACGCAGTATTTT. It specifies CASSKVRGGLDTQYF.

This chain's CDR3 is CATSDPSTSGGPETQYF. As DNA, the CDR3 is TGTGCCACCAGTGATCCTTCGACTAGCGGGGGTCCGGAGACCCAGTACTTC. The rearrangement joins TRBV24-1 to TRBJ2-5, with 12 bases matching TRBD2. The ends lost 3 bases at V and 5 bases at J; junction bases unmatched: 9. The germline V gene encodes CDR1 KGHDR and CDR2 SFDVKD. The CDR3 is 17 amino acids.

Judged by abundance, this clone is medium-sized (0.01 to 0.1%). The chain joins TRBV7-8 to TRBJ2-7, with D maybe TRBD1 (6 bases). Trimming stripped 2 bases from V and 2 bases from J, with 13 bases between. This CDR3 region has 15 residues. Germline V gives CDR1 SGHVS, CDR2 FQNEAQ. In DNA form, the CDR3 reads TGTGCCAGCAGCTTAACGGGACAAGGGACCTACGAGCAGTACTTC. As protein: CASSLTGQGTYEQYF.

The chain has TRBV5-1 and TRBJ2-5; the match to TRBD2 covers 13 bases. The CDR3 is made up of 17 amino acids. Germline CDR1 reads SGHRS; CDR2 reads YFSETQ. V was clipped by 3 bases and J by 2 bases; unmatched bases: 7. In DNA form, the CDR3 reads TGCGCCAGCAGCTCTGGACTAGCGGGGGCCAGACAAGAGACCCAGTACTTC. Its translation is CASSSGLAGARQETQYF. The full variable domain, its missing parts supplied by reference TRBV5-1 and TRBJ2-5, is KAGVTQTPRYLIKTRGQQVTLSCSPISGHRSVSWYQQTPGQGLQFLFEYFSETQRNKGNFPGRFSGRQFSNSRSEMNVSTLELGDSALYLCASSSGLAGARQETQYFGPGTRLLVL.